This TCR beta chain appears in the sequencing data of a study of cytomegalovirus exposure and HLA in healthy donors. This clone was observed a handful of times. Its antigen is currently unknown. Compared with germline, one end of the junction differs, possibly owing to a read error. CDR3 length equals 13 residues. Germline CDR1 reads LGHNT; CDR2 reads FRNRAP. Whole-study findings and limits: Rare sequences made up most TCRs, while some public TCRs were found in many donors. The tendency of first-cohort TCR clusters to co-occur in the 100 to 150 validation repertoires emerged from a later analysis. Testing in vitro showed a few CMV-associated chains specific for CMV antigens. Cytomegalovirus-associated TCR beta chains were listed, numbering some 150.

Method: immunoSEQ multiplex PCR; TCRdb's copy keeps in-frame clones and lacks some. The sample contains about 180,000 clones, around 87% of which appear only once. The chain is built from TRBV12-5 and TRBJ1-6; D is unclear. This TCR was recovered from a woman between 25 and 40 years old in good health and CMV-seronegative. The specimen sequenced was PBMCs. The CDR3 reads CASGLDETPNPSF. The CDR3, as DNA: TGTGCTAGTGGTTTGGACGAAACTCCAAATCCCTCTTTT.